This TCR delta chain was identified during a study of gamma-delta T cells after stem cell transplantation. CDR1 GEAIGNYY and CDR2 EKD come from the germline V gene. V lost 4 bases and J lost 0; bases outside the gene matches: 11. The CDR3 is 18 residues long. TCRdb redid clone calling on the RT-PCR reads using CATT. This table has 13,000 to 15,000 delta-chain clones, about 34% appearing once. The clonotype was recovered from a human donor. It is not recorded whose cells these are; they may come from a transplant donor. The chain joins TRDV2 to TRDJ2; 9 nucleotides agree with TRDD3. Sequencing was done on a sample of gamma-delta T cells. CDR3 DNA sequence: TGTGCCTGTGATACCTTACTGGGGGACCGCCCTTTGACAGCACAACTCTTCTTT. Translating it yields CACDTLLGDRPLTAQLFF.